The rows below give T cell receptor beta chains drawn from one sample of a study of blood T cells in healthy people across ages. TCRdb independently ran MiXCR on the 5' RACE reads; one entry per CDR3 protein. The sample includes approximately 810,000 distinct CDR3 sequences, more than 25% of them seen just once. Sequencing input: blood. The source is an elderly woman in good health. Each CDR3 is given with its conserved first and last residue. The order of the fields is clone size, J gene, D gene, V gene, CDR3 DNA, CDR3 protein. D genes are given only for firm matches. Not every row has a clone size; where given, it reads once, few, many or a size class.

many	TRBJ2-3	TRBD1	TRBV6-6	TGTGCCAGCAGTTACGGCAGGGGGCTGGCAGATACGCAGTATTTT	CASSYGRGLADTQYF
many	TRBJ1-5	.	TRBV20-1	TGCAGTGCTACGGACGGAATTAGCAATCAGCCCCAGCATTTT	CSATDGISNQPQHF
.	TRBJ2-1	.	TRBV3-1	TGTGCCAGCAGCCAACAAGCCTCGGGAGTAGGCGGTGAGCAGTTCTTC	CASSQQASGVGGEQFF
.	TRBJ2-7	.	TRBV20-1	TGCATTGCTAGAGAGCCTGGCGGGCGTCGGGAGCAGTACTTC	CIAREPGGRREQYF
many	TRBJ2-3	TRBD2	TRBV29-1	TGCAGCGTTCGAGTTAGCGGGGGTTATCACACAGATACGCAGTATTTT	CSVRVSGGYHTDTQYF
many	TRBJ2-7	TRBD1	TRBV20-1	TGCAGTGCTTTACGGGACAGGCGGACCTACGAGCAGTACTTC	CSALRDRRTYEQYF
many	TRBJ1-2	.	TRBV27	TGTGCCAGCAGTTTATTTCGAGGAAACTATGGCTACACCTTC	CASSLFRGNYGYTF
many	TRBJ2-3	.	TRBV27	TGTGCCAGCAAGGACCGCGAGCGGGATACGCAGTATTTT	CASKDRERDTQYF
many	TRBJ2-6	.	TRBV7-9	TGTGCCAGCAGCTCAGGTCAAACAGGGAGATCCGGGGCCAACGTCCTGACTTTC	CASSSGQTGRSGANVLTF
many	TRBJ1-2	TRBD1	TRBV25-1	TGTGCCAGCGGGGAACAGGGGGCCGGTGGCTACACCTTC	CASGEQGAGGYTF
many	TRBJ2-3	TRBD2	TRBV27	TGTGCCAGCAGTTCTTCTCCGGGACTAGTTGCGTATTTT	CASSSSPGLVAYF
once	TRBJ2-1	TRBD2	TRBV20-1	TGCAGTGCTAGACCTAGCGGGGGGTATTACAATGAGCAGTTCTTC	CSARPSGGYYNEQFF
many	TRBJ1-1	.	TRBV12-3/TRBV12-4	TGTGCCAGCAGGATGAGTGGAGGTGGCACTGAAGCTTTCTTT	CASRMSGGGTEAFF
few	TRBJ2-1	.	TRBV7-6	TGTGCCAGCAGCTTCGGTACGGACCCCAGGGAGCAGTTCTTC	CASSFGTDPREQFF
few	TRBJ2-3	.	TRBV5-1	TGCGCCAGCAGCTTGGGGACAGCCGACGATACGCAGTATTTT	CASSLGTADDTQYF
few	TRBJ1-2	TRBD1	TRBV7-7	TGTGCTAGCAGCTCGGCCCGGGGGGACAGGGGCTATGGCTACACCTTC	CASSSARGDRGYGYTF
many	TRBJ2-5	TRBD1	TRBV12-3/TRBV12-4	TGTGCCAGCAGTTTTTATAGGGGACAGGCGTACTTC	CASSFYRGQAYF
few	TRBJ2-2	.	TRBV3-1	TGTGCCAGCAGCCCCGGGACGGCGCCCCGAAGAGGGGAGCTGTTTTTT	CASSPGTAPRRGELFF
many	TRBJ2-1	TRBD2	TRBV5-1	TGCGCCAGCAGTTTCGGACTAGCGGGGGGGCTGGACTACAATGAGCAGTTCTTC	CASSFGLAGGLDYNEQFF
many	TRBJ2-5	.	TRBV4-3	TGCGCCAGCAGCCGAGGGGTGGGGCAGGGTGGAGAGACCCAGTACTTC	CASSRGVGQGGETQYF
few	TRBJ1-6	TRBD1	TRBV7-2	TGTGCCAGCAGCTTAGTGGCAGGGGGTGGTAATTCACCCCTCCACTTT	CASSLVAGGGNSPLHF
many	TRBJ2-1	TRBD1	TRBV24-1	TGTGCCACCAGTGATTTAGGGACAGGGTACAATGAGCAGTTCTTC	CATSDLGTGYNEQFF
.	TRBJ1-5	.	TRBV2	TGTGCCAGCAGTGCGGATCAGCGGATTCAGCCCCAGCATTTT	CASSADQRIQPQHF
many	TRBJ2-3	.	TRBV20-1	TGCAGTGCTAGAACTCCGGAGGGGGGTATAGATACGCAGTATTTT	CSARTPEGGIDTQYF
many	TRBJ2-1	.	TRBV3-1	TGTGCCAGCAGCCACGGAGGGGGCTGGTACAATGAGCAGTTCTTC	CASSHGGGWYNEQFF
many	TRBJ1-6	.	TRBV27	TGTGCCAGCGGCAATTATATCTCCTATAATTCACCCCTCCACTTT	CASGNYISYNSPLHF
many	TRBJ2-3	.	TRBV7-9	TGTGCCAGCAGCTTAGGTCAGGGAAAACCAGATACGCAGTATTTT	CASSLGQGKPDTQYF
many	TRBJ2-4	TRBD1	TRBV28	TGTGCCAGCACTCAGACCGGGACAGGGGCCTTAGCCAAAAACATTCAGTACTTC	CASTQTGTGALAKNIQYF
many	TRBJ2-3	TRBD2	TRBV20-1	TGCAGTGCCGAGTTTGGGACTAGTCTTACAGATACGCAGTATTTT	CSAEFGTSLTDTQYF
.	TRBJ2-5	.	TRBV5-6	TGTGCCTGCAGCTCGGCAATCGACAGCCAAGAGACCCAGTACTTC	CACSSAIDSQETQYF
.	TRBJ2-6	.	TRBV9	TGTGCCAGCAGCGTAGAGCCAGAGATATCTAACGTCCTGACTTTC	CASSVEPEISNVLTF
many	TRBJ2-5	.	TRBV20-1	TGCAGTGCTAGCAAGGGAGGAGAGACCCAGTACTTC	CSASKGGETQYF
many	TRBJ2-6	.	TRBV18	TGTGCCAGCTCACCACCGGTCGGGGTTGGGGCCAACGTCCTGACTTTC	CASSPPVGVGANVLTF
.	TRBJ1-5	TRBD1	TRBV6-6	TGTGCCAGCACACCAGGACAGGGGACTAACAATCGGCCCCAGCATTTT	CASTPGQGTNNRPQHF
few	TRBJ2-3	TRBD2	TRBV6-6	TGTGCCAGCACACAACTAGCGGGGGGAGACACGCAGTATTTT	CASTQLAGGDTQYF
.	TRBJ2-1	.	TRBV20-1	TGCAGTGCTAGAGGAGGAGGAAGGGAGATGAGCTCCTACAATGAGCAGTTCTTC	CSARGGGREMSSYNEQFF
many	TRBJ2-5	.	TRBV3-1	TGTGCCAGCAGCCAAGAGTCCTTTGGAGGGCGACAAGAGACCCAGTACTTC	CASSQESFGGRQETQYF
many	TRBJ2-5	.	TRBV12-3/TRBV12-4	TGTGCCAGCCCCGGTAGCGGCCCAGAGACCCAGTACTTC	CASPGSGPETQYF
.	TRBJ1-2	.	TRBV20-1	TGCAGTGCTAGGACGAAGGGGAACTATGGCTACACCTTC	CSARTKGNYGYTF
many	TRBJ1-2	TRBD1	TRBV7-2	TGTGCCAGCAGCTTAGGAAGGAAGGGGGCTGGTGGCTACACCTTC	CASSLGRKGAGGYTF
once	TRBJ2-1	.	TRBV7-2	TGTGCCAGCAGCTTAGCGCGAAAGTCCGTGAGTGAGCAGTTCTTC	CASSLARKSVSEQFF